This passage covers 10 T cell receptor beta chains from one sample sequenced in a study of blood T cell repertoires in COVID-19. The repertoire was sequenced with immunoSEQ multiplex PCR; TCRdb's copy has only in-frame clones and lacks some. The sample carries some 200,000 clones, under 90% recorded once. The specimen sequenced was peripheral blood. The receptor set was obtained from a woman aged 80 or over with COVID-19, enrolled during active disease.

This chain's CDR3 is CASSLRTENQPQHF. The CDR3 DNA reads TGTGCCAGCAGTCTCCGGACAGAGAATCAGCCCCAGCATTTT. V and J are TRBV6-2 or TRBV6-3 and TRBJ1-5; a weak D match, TRBD1 (6 bases). This CDR3 region has 14 residues. Germline V gene lookup returns CDR1 MNHEY and CDR2 SVGEGT. V lost 5 bases, J lost 4 bases, and 12 bases lay in between.

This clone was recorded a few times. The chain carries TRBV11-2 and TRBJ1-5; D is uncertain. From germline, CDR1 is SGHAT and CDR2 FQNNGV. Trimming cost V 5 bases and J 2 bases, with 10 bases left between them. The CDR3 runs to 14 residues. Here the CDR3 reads CASSGPGGNQPQHF. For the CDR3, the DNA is TGTGCCAGCAGCGGCCCGGGTGGCAATCAGCCCCAGCATTTT.

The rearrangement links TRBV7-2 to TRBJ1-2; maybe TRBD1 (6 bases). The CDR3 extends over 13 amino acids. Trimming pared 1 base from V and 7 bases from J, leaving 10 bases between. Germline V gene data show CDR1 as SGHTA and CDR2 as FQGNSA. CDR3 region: CASSLGGGGGYTF. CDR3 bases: TGTGCCAGCAGCTTAGGGGGAGGGGGTGGCTACACCTTC.

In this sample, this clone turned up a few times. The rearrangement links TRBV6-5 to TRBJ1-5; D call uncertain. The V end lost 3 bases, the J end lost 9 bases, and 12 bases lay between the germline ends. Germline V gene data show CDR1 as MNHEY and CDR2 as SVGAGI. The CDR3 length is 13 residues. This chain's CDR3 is CASSYAISGPQHF. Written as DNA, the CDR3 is TGTGCCAGCAGTTATGCGATATCCGGGCCCCAGCATTTT.

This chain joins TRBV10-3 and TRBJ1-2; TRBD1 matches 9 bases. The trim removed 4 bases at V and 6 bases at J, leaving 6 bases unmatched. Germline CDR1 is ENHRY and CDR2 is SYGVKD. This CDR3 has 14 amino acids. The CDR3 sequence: CAISAGDRVHGYTF. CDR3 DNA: TGTGCCATCAGTGCGGGGGACAGGGTACATGGCTACACCTTC.

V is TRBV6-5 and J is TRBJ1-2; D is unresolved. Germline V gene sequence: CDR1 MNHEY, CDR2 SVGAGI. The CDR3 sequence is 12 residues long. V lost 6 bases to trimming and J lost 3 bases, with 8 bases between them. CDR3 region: CASRALDYGYTF. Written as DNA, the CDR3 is TGTGCCAGCAGGGCTTTGGACTATGGCTACACCTTC.

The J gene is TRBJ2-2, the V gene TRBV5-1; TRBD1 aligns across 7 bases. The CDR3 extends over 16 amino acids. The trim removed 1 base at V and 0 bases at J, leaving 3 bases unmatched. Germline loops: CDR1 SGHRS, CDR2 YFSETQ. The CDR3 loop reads CASSLIGTANTGELFF. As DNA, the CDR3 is TGCGCCAGCAGCTTGATTGGGACAGCGAACACCGGGGAGCTGTTTTTT.

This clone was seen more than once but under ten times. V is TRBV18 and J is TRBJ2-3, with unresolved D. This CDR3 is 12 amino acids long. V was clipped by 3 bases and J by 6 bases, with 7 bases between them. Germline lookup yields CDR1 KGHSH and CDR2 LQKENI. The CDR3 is CASSPFRDTQYF. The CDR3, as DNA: TGTGCCAGCTCACCTTTCCGGGATACGCAGTATTTT.

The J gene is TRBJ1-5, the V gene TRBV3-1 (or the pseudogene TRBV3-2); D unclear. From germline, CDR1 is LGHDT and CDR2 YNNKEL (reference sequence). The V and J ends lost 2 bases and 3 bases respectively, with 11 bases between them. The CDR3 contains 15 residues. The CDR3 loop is CASSQLPGNNQPQHF. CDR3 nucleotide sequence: TGTGCCAGCAGCCAATTACCGGGGAACAATCAGCCCCAGCATTTT.

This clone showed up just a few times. CDR3 sequence: CASTPGGASNQPQHF. The CDR3 nucleotides are TGTGCCAGCACCCCTGGGGGGGCTTCCAATCAGCCCCAGCATTTT. The rearrangement links TRBV7-2 to TRBJ1-5; maybe TRBD1 (6 bases). V lost 7 bases and J lost 3, with 16 bases in between. The CDR3 contains 15 residues. Per the germline V gene, CDR1 is SGHTA and CDR2 is FQGNSA.